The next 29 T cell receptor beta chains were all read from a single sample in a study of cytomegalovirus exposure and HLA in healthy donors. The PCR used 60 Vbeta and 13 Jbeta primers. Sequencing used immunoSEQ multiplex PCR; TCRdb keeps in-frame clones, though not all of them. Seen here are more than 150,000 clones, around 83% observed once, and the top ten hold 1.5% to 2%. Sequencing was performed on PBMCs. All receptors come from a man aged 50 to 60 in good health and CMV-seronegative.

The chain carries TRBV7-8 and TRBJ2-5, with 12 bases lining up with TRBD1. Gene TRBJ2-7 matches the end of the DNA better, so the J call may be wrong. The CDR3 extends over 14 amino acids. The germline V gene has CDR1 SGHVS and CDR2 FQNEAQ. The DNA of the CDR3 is TGTGCCAGCAGCCTCGGGACAGGGGGCCACGAGCAGTACTTC. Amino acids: CASSLGTGGHEQYF.

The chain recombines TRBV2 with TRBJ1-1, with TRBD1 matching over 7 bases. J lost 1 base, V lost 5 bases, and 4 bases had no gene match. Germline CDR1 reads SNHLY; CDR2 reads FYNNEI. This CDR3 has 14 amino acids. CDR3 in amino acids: CASSQGTENTEAFF. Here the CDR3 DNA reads TGTGCCAGCAGTCAAGGGACAGAGAACACTGAAGCTTTCTTT.

CDR3 bases: TGTGCCATGGGAACAGGTGTAGGAGAAAAACTGTTTTTT. Amino acids: CAMGTGVGEKLFF. This chain links TRBV6-1 with TRBJ1-4, with a possible D match to TRBD1 (5 bases). Germline V CDR1 and CDR2: MNHNS, SASEGT. The V and J ends lost 10 bases and 8 bases respectively, with 17 bases between them. This CDR3 has 13 amino acids.

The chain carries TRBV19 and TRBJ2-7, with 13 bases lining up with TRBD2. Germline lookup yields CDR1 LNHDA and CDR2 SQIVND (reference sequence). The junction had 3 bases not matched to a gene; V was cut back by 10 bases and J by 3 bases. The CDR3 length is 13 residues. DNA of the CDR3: TGTGCCACCAGGACTAGCGGGGGCTACGAGCAGTACTTC. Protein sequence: CATRTSGGYEQYF.

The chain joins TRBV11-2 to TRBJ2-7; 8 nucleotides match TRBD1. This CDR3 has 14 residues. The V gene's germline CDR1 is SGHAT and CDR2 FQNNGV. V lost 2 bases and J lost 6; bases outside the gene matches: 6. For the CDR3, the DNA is TGTGCCAGCAGCTTAAGGACAGGGCTTTTCGAGCAGTACTTC. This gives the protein CASSLRTGLFEQYF.

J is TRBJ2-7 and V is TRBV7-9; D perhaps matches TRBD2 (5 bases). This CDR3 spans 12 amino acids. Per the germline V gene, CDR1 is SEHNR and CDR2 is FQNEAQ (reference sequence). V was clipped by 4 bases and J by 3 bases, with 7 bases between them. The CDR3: CASSSRDYEQYF. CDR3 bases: TGTGCCAGCAGCTCCCGGGACTACGAGCAGTACTTC.

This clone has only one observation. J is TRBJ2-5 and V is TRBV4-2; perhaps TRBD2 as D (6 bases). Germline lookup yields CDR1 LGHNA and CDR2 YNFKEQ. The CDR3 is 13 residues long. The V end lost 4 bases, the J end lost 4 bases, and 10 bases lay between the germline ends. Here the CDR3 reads CASSPRGGETQYF. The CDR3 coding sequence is TGTGCCAGCAGCCCCCGGGGAGGAGAGACCCAGTACTTC.

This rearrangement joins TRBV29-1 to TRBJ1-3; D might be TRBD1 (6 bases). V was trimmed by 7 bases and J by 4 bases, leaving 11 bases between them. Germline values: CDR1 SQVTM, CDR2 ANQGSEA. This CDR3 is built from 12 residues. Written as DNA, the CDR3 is TGCAGCGCCGGGGGGACAGGAAACACCATATATTTT. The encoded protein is CSAGGTGNTIYF.

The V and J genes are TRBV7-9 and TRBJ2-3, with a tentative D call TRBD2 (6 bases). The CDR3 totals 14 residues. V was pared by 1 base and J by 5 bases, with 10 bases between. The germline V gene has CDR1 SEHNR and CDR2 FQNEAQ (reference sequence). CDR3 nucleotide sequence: TGTGCCAGCAGCTTAGTCGGGAGTAGAGATACGCAGTATTTT. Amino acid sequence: CASSLVGSRDTQYF.

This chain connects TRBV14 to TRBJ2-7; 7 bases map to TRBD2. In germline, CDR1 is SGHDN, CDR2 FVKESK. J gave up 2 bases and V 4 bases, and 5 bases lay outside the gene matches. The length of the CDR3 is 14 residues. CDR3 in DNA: TGTGCCAGCAGCCCTGAGGCGGGGGCCTACGAGCAGTACTTC. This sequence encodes CASSPEAGAYEQYF.

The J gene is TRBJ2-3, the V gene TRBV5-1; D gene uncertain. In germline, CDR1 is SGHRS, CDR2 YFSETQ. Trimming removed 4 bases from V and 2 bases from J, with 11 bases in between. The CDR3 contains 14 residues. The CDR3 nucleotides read TGCGCCAGCAGCCTCACTCCTTACACAGATACGCAGTATTTT. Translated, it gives CASSLTPYTDTQYF.

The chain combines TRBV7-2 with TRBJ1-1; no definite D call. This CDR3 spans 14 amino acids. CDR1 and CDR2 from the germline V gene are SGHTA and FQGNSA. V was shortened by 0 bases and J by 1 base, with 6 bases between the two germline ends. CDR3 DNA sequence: TGTGCCAGCAGCTTAGCGCTGAGGAACACTGAAGCTTTCTTT. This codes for CASSLALRNTEAFF.

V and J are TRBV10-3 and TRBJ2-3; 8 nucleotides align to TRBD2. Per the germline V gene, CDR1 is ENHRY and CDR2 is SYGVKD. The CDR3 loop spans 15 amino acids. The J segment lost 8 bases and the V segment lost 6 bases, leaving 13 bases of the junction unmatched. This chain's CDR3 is CAISLLAGTLGTQYF. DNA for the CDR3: TGTGCCATCAGCCTCTTAGCGGGAACCCTGGGTACGCAGTATTTT.

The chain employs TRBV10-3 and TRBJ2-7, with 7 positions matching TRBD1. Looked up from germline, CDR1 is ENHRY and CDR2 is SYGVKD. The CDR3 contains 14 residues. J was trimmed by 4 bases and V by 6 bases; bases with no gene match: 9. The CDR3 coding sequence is TGTGCCATCAGCAGACAGGGACCCCAATACGAGCAGTACTTC. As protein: CAISRQGPQYEQYF.

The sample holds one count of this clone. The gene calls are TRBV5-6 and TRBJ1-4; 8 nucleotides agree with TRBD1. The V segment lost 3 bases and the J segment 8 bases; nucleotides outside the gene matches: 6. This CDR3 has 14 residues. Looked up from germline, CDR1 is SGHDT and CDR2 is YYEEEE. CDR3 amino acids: CASSSTGDREKLFF. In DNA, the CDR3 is TGTGCCAGCAGCTCGACAGGGGATAGGGAAAAACTGTTTTTT.

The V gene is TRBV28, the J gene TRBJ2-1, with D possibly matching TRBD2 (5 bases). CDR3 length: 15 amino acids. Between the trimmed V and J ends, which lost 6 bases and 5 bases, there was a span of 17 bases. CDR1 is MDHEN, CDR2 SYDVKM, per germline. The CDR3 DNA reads TGTGCCAGCAGCCTCACTAGGACCCAAAACAATGAGCAGTTCTTC. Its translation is CASSLTRTQNNEQFF.

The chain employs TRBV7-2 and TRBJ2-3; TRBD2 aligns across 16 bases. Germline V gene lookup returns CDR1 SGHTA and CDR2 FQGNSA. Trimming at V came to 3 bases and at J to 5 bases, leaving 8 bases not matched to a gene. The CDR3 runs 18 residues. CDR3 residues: CASSFGQGLAGGQDTQYF. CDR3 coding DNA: TGTGCCAGCAGCTTCGGACAGGGACTAGCGGGAGGGCAAGATACGCAGTATTTT.

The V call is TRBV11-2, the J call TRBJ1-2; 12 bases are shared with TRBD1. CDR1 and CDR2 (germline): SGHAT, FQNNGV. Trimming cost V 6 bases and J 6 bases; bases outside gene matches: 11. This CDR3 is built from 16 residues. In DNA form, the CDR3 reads TGTGCCAGCAGAGGCCTCCGGGACAGGGGGCAGGATGGCTACACCTTC. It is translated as CASRGLRDRGQDGYTF.

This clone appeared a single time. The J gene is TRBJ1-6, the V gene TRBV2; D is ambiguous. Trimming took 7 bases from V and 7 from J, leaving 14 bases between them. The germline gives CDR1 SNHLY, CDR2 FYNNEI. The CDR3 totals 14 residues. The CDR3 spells CASTPQSGNSPLHF. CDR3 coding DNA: TGTGCCAGCACCCCTCAGTCGGGGAATTCACCCCTCCACTTT.

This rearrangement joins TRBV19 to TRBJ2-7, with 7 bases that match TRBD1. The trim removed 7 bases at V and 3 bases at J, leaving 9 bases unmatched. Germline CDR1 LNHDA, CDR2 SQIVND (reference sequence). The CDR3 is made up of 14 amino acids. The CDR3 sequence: CASMLSGQHYEQYF. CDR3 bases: TGTGCCAGTATGCTCTCGGGACAGCACTACGAGCAGTACTTC.

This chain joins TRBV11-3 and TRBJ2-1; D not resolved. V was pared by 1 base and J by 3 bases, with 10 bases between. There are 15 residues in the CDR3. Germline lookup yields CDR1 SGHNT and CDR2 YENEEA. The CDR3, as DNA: TGTGCCAGCAGCTTAGTTGGAGTTAGCTACAATGAGCAGTTCTTC. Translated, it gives CASSLVGVSYNEQFF.

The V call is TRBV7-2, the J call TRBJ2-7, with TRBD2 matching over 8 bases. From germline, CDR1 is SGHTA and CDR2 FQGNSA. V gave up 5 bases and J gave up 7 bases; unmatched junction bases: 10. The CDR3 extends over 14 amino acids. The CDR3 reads CASSPRGSGAEQYF. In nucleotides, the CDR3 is TGTGCCAGCAGCCCCCGGGGTAGCGGGGCTGAGCAGTACTTC.

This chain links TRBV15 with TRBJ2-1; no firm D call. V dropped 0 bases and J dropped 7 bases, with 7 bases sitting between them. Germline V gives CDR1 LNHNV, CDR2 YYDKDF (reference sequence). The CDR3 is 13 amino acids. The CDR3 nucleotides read TGTGCCACCAGCAGAGATTCACGGAATGAGCAGTTCTTC. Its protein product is CATSRDSRNEQFF. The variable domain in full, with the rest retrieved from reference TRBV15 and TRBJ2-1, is DAMVIQNPRYQVTQFGKPVTLSCSQTLNHNVMYWYQQKSSQAPKLLFHYYDKDFNNEADTPDNFQSRRPNTSFCFLDIRSPGLGDTAMYLCATSRDSRNEQFFGPGTRLTVL.

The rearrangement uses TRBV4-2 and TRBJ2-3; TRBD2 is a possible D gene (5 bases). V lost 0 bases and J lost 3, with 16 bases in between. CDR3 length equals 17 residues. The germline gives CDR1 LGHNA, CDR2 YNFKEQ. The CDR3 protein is CASSQEAETSGTDTQYF. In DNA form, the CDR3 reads TGTGCCAGCAGCCAAGAAGCGGAGACGAGTGGAACAGATACGCAGTATTTT.

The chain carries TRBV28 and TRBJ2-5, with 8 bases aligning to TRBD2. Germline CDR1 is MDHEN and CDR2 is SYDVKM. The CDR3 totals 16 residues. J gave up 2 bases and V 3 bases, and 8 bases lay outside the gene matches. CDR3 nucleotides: TGTGCCAGCAGTTTTCCAGCGGGAGTAGTTCAAGAGACCCAGTACTTC. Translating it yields CASSFPAGVVQETQYF.

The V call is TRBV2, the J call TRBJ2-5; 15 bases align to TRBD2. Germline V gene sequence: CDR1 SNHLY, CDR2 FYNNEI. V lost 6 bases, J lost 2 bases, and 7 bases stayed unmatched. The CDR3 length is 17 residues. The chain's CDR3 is CASSLGLAGGNQETQYF. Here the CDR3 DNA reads TGTGCCAGCAGCCTCGGACTAGCGGGGGGGAATCAAGAGACCCAGTACTTC.

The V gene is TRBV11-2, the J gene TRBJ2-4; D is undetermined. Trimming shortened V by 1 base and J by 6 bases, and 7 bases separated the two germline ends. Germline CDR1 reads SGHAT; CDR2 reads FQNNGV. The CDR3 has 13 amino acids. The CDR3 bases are TGTGCCAGCAGCTTAGGGCGGTTAAACATTCAGTACTTC. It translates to CASSLGRLNIQYF.

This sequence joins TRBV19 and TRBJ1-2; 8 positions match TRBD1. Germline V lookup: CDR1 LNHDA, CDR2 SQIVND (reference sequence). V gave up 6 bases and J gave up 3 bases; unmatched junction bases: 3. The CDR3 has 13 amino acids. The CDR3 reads CASSRGQHYGYTF. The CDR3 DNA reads TGTGCCAGTAGCAGGGGGCAGCACTATGGCTACACCTTC.

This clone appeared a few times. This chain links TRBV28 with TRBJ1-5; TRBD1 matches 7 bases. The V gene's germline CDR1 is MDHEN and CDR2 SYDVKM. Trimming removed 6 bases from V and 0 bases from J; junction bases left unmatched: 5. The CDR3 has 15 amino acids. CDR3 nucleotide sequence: TGTGCCAGCAGAAAACAGGGGATTAGCAATCAGCCCCAGCATTTT. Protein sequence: CASRKQGISNQPQHF. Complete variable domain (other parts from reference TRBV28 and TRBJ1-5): DVKVTQSSRYLVKRTGEKVFLECVQDMDHENMFWYRQDPGLGLRLIYFSYDVKMKEKGDIPEGYSVSREKKERFSLILESASTNQTSMYLCASRKQGISNQPQHFGDGTRLSIL.